The 30 T cell receptor beta chains given below trace back to one sample, sequenced in a study of T cell responses to AZD1222 COVID-19 vaccine. Repertoires were generated with immunoSEQ multiplex PCR, while TCRdb's copy carries only in-frame clones and drops some. The data hold 130,000 or so clones, with more than 90% observed a single time. This specimen consisted of peripheral blood, obtained 28 days after the second AZD1222 dose. These TCRs come from an adult who received the AZD1222 COVID-19 vaccine.

The rearrangement joins TRBV2 to TRBJ1-5; 9 bases are shared with TRBD1. CDR3 length: 15 amino acids. Looked up from germline, CDR1 is SNHLY and CDR2 is FYNNEI. The V segment lost 6 bases and the J segment 0 bases; nucleotides outside the gene matches: 3. This chain's CDR3 is CASSGQGNSNQPQHF. As DNA, the CDR3 is TGTGCCAGCAGCGGACAGGGGAATAGCAATCAGCCCCAGCATTTT.

This rearrangement joins TRBV2 to TRBJ2-5, with 12 bases identical to TRBD2. CDR1 and CDR2 (germline): SNHLY, FYNNEI. With 4 bases clipped from V and 4 bases from J, the junction kept 4 bases outside the gene matches. The CDR3 is 15 amino acids. The CDR3 DNA reads as TGTGCCAGCAGTGGACTAGCGGGGGCCAGAGAGACCCAGTACTTC. It specifies CASSGLAGARETQYF.

The chain has TRBV7-2 and TRBJ2-2, with D tentatively TRBD2 (5 bases). This CDR3 spans 16 amino acids. CDR1 SGHTA and CDR2 FQGNSA come from the germline V gene. With 5 bases removed from V and 1 base from J, the gap between germline ends came to 14 bases. The CDR3 loop reads CASSPPGGLNTGELFF. For the CDR3, the DNA is TGTGCCAGCAGCCCCCCGGGCGGGTTGAACACCGGGGAGCTGTTTTTT.

In its sample, this clone was seen a few times. V gene TRBV2 combines with J gene TRBJ1-1; D is perhaps TRBD1 (6 bases). V was clipped by 10 bases and J by 9 bases, with 24 bases between them. The germline gives CDR1 SNHLY, CDR2 FYNNEI. The CDR3 covers 14 residues. Here the CDR3 reads CATSIGGGTSKAFF. The CDR3 DNA is TGTGCCACCTCCATAGGGGGGGGGACTTCTAAAGCTTTCTTT.

The rearrangement uses TRBV18 and TRBJ2-1; no definite D call. The germline gives CDR1 KGHSH, CDR2 LQKENI. The CDR3 is 15 amino acids. Trimming pared 0 bases from V and 0 bases from J, leaving 6 bases between. This CDR3 is CASSPPRTSYNEQFF. The CDR3 nucleotides read TGTGCCAGCTCACCACCCAGGACCTCCTACAATGAGCAGTTCTTC.

The rearrangement uses TRBV2 and TRBJ1-2; 8 bases are shared with TRBD1. This CDR3 has 13 residues. J gave up 5 bases and V 10 bases, and 9 bases lay outside the gene matches. The V gene's germline CDR1 is SNHLY and CDR2 FYNNEI. The CDR3 DNA reads as TGTGCCAAACAGGGGGGCCGGCTATATGGCTACACCTTC. It translates to CAKQGGRLYGYTF. Drawing the rest from reference TRBV2 and TRBJ1-2, the complete variable domain is EPEVTQTPSHQVTQMGQEVILRCVPISNHLYFYWYRQILGQKVEFLVSFYNNEISEKSEIFDDQFSVERPDGSNFTLKIRSTKLEDSAMYFCAKQGGRLYGYTFGSGTRLTVV.

J is TRBJ1-4 and V is TRBV2; 9 bases agree with TRBD1. J lost 12 bases, V lost 6 bases, and 11 bases had no gene match. Germline V lookup: CDR1 SNHLY, CDR2 FYNNEI. This CDR3 comprises 14 residues. CDR3 in DNA: TGTGCCAGCAGGGGGACAGGGCCTTGGATAGAACTGTTTTTT. Translation: CASRGTGPWIELFF.

The rearrangement uses TRBV4-1 and TRBJ1-1, with 10 bases aligning to TRBD1. CDR1 MGHRA and CDR2 YSYEKL come from the germline V gene. Trimming cost V 3 bases and J 4 bases; bases outside gene matches: 17. CDR3 size: 19 residues. DNA for the CDR3: TGCGCCAGCAGCCACTCGTCCGGTGAGACAGGGGGCCTGGGCACTGAAGCTTTCTTT. This gives the protein CASSHSSGETGGLGTEAFF.

This rearrangement joins TRBV7-2 to TRBJ2-1; 9 bases map to TRBD2. The germline V gene encodes CDR1 SGHTA and CDR2 FQGNSA. The trim removed 5 bases at V and 10 bases at J, leaving 12 bases unmatched. CDR3 length: 15 residues. The CDR3 coding sequence is TGTGCCAGCAGCCCCCGGAGAGCGGGAGGAGGAGAGCAGTTCTTC. Encoded protein: CASSPRRAGGGEQFF.

The genes are TRBV14 and TRBJ1-6, with a possible D match to TRBD1 (6 bases). Trimming stripped 3 bases from V and 0 bases from J, with 12 bases between. CDR3 size: 17 residues. CDR1 is SGHDN, CDR2 FVKESK, per germline. Here the CDR3 reads CASSQVGGSSYNSPLHF. The CDR3 bases are TGTGCCAGCAGCCAGGTGGGGGGCAGCTCCTATAATTCACCCCTCCACTTT.

V and J are TRBV5-1 and TRBJ2-5; no definite D call. Germline V CDR1 and CDR2: SGHRS, YFSETQ. The CDR3 totals 15 residues. V dropped 4 bases and J dropped 0 bases, with 13 bases sitting between them. In DNA form, the CDR3 reads TGCGCCAGCAGCACAAATCTGGGGTACCAAGAGACCCAGTACTTC. Translated, it gives CASSTNLGYQETQYF.

The genes are TRBV7-2 and TRBJ1-5; perhaps TRBD1 as D (6 bases). This CDR3 comprises 17 residues. With 1 base removed from V and 1 base from J, the gap between germline ends came to 14 bases. Germline V lookup: CDR1 SGHTA, CDR2 FQGNSA. The CDR3 nucleotides read TGTGCCAGCAGCTTAGTAGGGGGGCCGGGGAGCAATCAGCCCCAGCATTTT. The encoded protein is CASSLVGGPGSNQPQHF.

This clone was counted once. This chain uses TRBV14 with TRBJ1-2, with a possible D match to TRBD1 (5 bases). The CDR3 contains 13 residues. Trimming shortened V by 0 bases and J by 4 bases, and 6 bases separated the two germline ends. Germline CDR1 is SGHDN and CDR2 is FVKESK. The chain's CDR3 is CASSQDRAYGYTF. The CDR3 DNA reads as TGTGCCAGCAGCCAAGACAGGGCCTATGGCTACACCTTC.

V is TRBV7-3 and J is TRBJ2-3; 11 nucleotides match TRBD2. Per germline, CDR1 SGHTA and CDR2 FQGTGA. V dropped 5 bases and J dropped 0; count of bases not matched to a gene: 13. This CDR3 contains 19 residues. The CDR3 region is CASSQFGTSGGLSTDTQYF. CDR3 nucleotide sequence: TGTGCCAGCAGCCAATTTGGTACTAGCGGGGGCCTCAGCACAGATACGCAGTATTTT.

This clone was seen only a few times. The chain uses TRBV4-3 and TRBJ1-2, with 7 bases that match TRBD1. Germline V gene data show CDR1 as LGHNA and CDR2 as YSLEER. Trimming removed 1 base from V and 8 bases from J; junction bases left unmatched: 7. There are 14 residues in the CDR3. The CDR3 sequence is CASSQGDSMDGYTF. CDR3 in DNA: TGCGCCAGCAGCCAAGGGGACAGTATGGACGGCTACACCTTC.

The rearrangement uses TRBV5-1 and TRBJ1-1; a possible D gene is TRBD1 (6 bases). V lost 0 bases, J lost 3 bases, and 6 bases lay in between. Germline CDR1 is SGHRS and CDR2 is YFSETQ. The CDR3 loop spans 13 amino acids. Here the CDR3 DNA reads TGCGCCAGCAGCTTGGGGACAGACACTGAAGCTTTCTTT. As protein: CASSLGTDTEAFF.

This rearrangement joins TRBV12-3 or TRBV12-4 to TRBJ1-2; D call uncertain. CDR3 length: 13 residues. V was clipped by 10 bases and J by 2 bases, with 14 bases between them. DNA of the CDR3: TGTGCCACCAGCATAGAGGAAAACTATGGCTACACCTTC. Encoded protein: CATSIEENYGYTF.

Only one count was recorded for this clone. The chain links TRBV9 to TRBJ1-5, with D possibly TRBD1 on 5 matching bases. Germline CDR1 reads SGDLS; CDR2 reads YYNGEE. The ends were cut back, 0 bases at V and 6 bases at J, with 13 bases in the middle. The CDR3 contains 15 residues. CDR3 sequence (DNA): TGTGCCAGCAGCGTAGGGGGGAACCCGGGTCAGCCCCAGCATTTT. Its protein is CASSVGGNPGQPQHF.

The gene calls are TRBV7-3 and TRBJ1-3, with a possible D match to TRBD1 (6 bases). V lost 5 bases and J 0 bases, leaving 14 bases between the germline ends. This CDR3 region has 16 residues. Germline V CDR1 and CDR2: SGHTA, FQGTGA. The CDR3 bases are TGTGCCAGCAGCACCGGACAGAGGCGCTCTGGAAACACCATATATTTT. Its translation is CASSTGQRRSGNTIYF.

V gene TRBV6-2 or TRBV6-3 combines with J gene TRBJ2-7; no clear D gene. The germline CDR1 and CDR2 sequences are MNHEY and SVGEGT. Trimming stripped 4 bases from V and 7 bases from J, with 14 bases between. The CDR3 is 13 amino acids. The CDR3: CASSWEVEEEQYV. The CDR3 bases are TGTGCCAGCAGTTGGGAAGTCGAGGAAGAGCAGTACGTC.

The V call is TRBV5-4, the J call TRBJ2-2; no reliable D call. CDR3 length: 14 amino acids. Germline values: CDR1 SGHNT, CDR2 YYREEE (reference sequence). V dropped 1 base and J dropped 1 base, with 5 bases sitting between them. As DNA, the CDR3 is TGTGCCAGCAGCTTGCTCCAGAACACCGGGGAGCTGTTTTTT. Amino acids: CASSLLQNTGELFF.

The V gene is TRBV9, the J gene TRBJ1-3; D gene unclear. The V end was cut by 3 bases, the J end by 1 base, with 11 bases between. The CDR3 consists of 15 residues. The germline V gene has CDR1 SGDLS and CDR2 YYNGEE. CDR3 nucleotide sequence: TGTGCCAGCAGCGCAGATGTAGATTCTGGAAACACCATATATTTT. Translation: CASSADVDSGNTIYF.

This sequence joins TRBV24-1 and TRBJ2-2; D is uncertain. Trimming took 1 base from V and 13 from J, leaving 6 bases between them. The germline V gene has CDR1 KGHDR and CDR2 SFDVKD. The CDR3 extends over 11 amino acids. CDR3 nucleotide sequence: TGTGCCACCAGTGATTTTGTACGGCTGTTTTTT. The encoded protein is CATSDFVRLFF.

The chain couples TRBV5-4 to TRBJ1-2, with 10 bases identical to TRBD1. V shed 3 bases and J 6 bases; nucleotides not matched to a gene: 8. This CDR3 comprises 15 residues. CDR1 and CDR2 (germline): SGHNT, YYREEE (reference sequence). CDR3 loop: CASSSMGQGIDGYTF. CDR3 DNA sequence: TGTGCCAGCAGCTCGATGGGACAGGGGATCGATGGCTACACCTTC.

This clone appeared a single time. This rearrangement joins TRBV10-3 to TRBJ2-3; 8 bases are a match to TRBD1. V lost 6 bases to trimming and J lost 1 base; unmatched junction nucleotides: 3. This CDR3 has 14 residues. Germline loops: CDR1 ENHRY, CDR2 SYGVKD. The CDR3 bases are TGTGCCATCAGAGAGACAGGGGGCACAGATACGCAGTATTTT. This codes for CAIRETGGTDTQYF.

This clone has a single count. CDR3 in DNA: TGTGCCACCAGCATAACGACAGGGGGAATGAATCAGCCCCAGCATTTT. Translation gives CATSITTGGMNQPQHF. The chain has TRBV15 and TRBJ1-5; 9 bases align to TRBD1. The CDR3 loop spans 16 amino acids. The trim removed 4 bases at V and 4 bases at J, leaving 8 bases unmatched. The germline V gene has CDR1 LNHNV and CDR2 YYDKDF (reference sequence).

The chain employs TRBV5-1 and TRBJ2-3; 12 bases line up with TRBD1. The CDR3 is 16 residues long. Per germline, CDR1 SGHRS and CDR2 YFSETQ. With V trimmed by 0 bases and J by 2 bases, 1 base remained unmatched. The CDR3 loop is CASSLAGQGATDTQYF. CDR3 bases: TGCGCCAGCAGCTTGGCGGGACAGGGGGCCACAGATACGCAGTATTTT.

The rearrangement links TRBV4-3 to TRBJ2-2, with TRBD2 matching 8 bases. The CDR3 has 17 amino acids. Germline V gives CDR1 LGHNA, CDR2 YSLEER. V lost 0 bases to trimming and J lost 5 bases; unmatched junction nucleotides: 8. CDR3 residues: CASSQEAPGGRTGELFF. Written as DNA, the CDR3 is TGCGCCAGCAGCCAAGAGGCACCGGGAGGGAGGACCGGGGAGCTGTTTTTT.

V is TRBV3-1 (or the pseudogene TRBV3-2) and J is TRBJ1-2, with D uncertain. There are 15 residues in the CDR3. Trimming pared 4 bases from V and 2 bases from J, leaving 14 bases between. Germline CDR1 reads LGHDT; CDR2 reads YNNKEL (reference sequence). CDR3 DNA: TGTGCCAGCAGCCCCAAGATGTGCCAGAACTATGGCTACACCTTC. Translating gives CASSPKMCQNYGYTF.

The V call is TRBV28, the J call TRBJ1-1; 9 bases are shared with TRBD1. The CDR3 contains 14 residues. The V gene end was trimmed by 2 bases and the J gene end by 5 bases; junction bases not matched to a gene: 3. Germline assignment: CDR1 MDHEN and CDR2 SYDVKM. This CDR3 reads CASSLVTGGTEAFF. The CDR3 bases are TGTGCCAGCAGTTTAGTGACAGGGGGGACTGAAGCTTTCTTT.